The next 17 T cell receptor beta chains were all read from a single sample in a study of T-cell memory formation after mild COVID-19. TCRdb ran MiXCR on the 5' RACE reads and lists one entry per CDR3 protein. The sample has roughly 450,000 distinct CDR3 sequences; more than 15% are singletons. The sample consisted of PBMCs or a T cell subset sorted from them (not recorded which). These receptors were collected from a man in his late teens or twenties who had mild COVID-19 (a few samples of this study predate the infection). Cell type and time point are not known.

The V call is TRBV27, the J call TRBJ1-1; D ambiguous. The CDR3 spans 12 residues. The V end lost 3 bases, the J end lost 6 bases, and 8 bases lay between the germline ends. Per germline, CDR1 MNHEY and CDR2 SMNVEV (reference sequence). CDR3 nucleotide sequence: TGTGCCAGCAGTTTCTTTGGGGCTGAAGCTTTCTTT. This encodes CASSFFGAEAFF.

The chain joins TRBV21-1 to TRBJ1-4; the D segment call TRBD1 is taken from the table without a DNA check. TRBV21-1 is given as a pseudogene. There are 17 residues in the CDR3. The CDR3 nucleotides are TGTGCCAGCAGCAGCGAGAGACAGGTTCCAACTAATGAAAAACTGTTTTTT. Translating it yields CASSSERQVPTNEKLFF.

In this sample, this clonotype turned up a few times. The chain combines TRBV6-2 or TRBV6-3 with TRBJ2-2; D remains unclear. Trimming took off 7 bases at V and 0 bases at J, with 12 bases between the two ends. The CDR3 loop spans 15 amino acids. Germline V gene sequence: CDR1 MNHEY, CDR2 SVGEGT. The CDR3 nucleotides are TGTGCCAGCACTTCAGCCTTCGCGAACACCGGGGAGCTGTTTTTT. This translates into CASTSAFANTGELFF.

The J gene is TRBJ2-3, the V gene TRBV7-2, with 8 bases matching TRBD2. The germline CDR1 and CDR2 sequences are SGHTA and FQGNSA. V gave up 4 bases and J gave up 6 bases; unmatched junction bases: 6. The CDR3 is made up of 14 amino acids. CDR3 region: CASSSGLVVDTQYF. The CDR3 DNA follows: TGTGCCAGCAGCTCGGGACTAGTGGTGGATACGCAGTATTTT. Filled out from reference TRBV7-2 and TRBJ2-3, the complete variable domain reads GAGVSQSPSNKVTEKGKDVELRCDPISGHTALYWYRQSLGQGLEFLIYFQGNSAPDKSGLPSDRFSAERTGGSVSTLTIQRTQQEDSAVYLCASSSGLVVDTQYFGPGTRLTVL.

The chain employs TRBV12-3 or TRBV12-4 and TRBJ2-7; possibly TRBD1 for D (5 bases). The CDR3 spans 15 residues. Deletions cut 6 bases from V and 1 base from J, with 16 bases between. The CDR3, as DNA: TGTGCCAGCAGCAGCTATAGAGACAGTTCCTACGAGCAGTACTTC. It specifies CASSSYRDSSYEQYF.

This clonotype has a handful of counts. The chain joins TRBV7-2 to TRBJ2-5; perhaps D is TRBD1 or TRBD2 (5 bases each). This CDR3 comprises 13 residues. Germline CDR1 and CDR2: SGHTA and FQGNSA. Trimming stripped 5 bases from V and 5 bases from J, with 12 bases between. The CDR3 DNA reads as TGTGCCAGCAGCGTGGGGGTTCGCGAGACCCAGTACTTC. Protein: CASSVGVRETQYF.

The chain combines TRBV9 with TRBJ1-5; a weak D match, TRBD1 (6 bases). V was pared by 0 bases and J by 5 bases, with 9 bases between. The CDR3 totals 14 residues. The germline V gene encodes CDR1 SGDLS and CDR2 YYNGEE. CDR3 in amino acids: CASSVEGGYQPQHF. In nucleotides, the CDR3 is TGTGCCAGCAGCGTAGAGGGGGGGTATCAGCCCCAGCATTTT.

Only a few counts were recorded for this clonotype. The chain employs TRBV7-2 and TRBJ2-7; TRBD1 matches 7 bases. This CDR3 comprises 14 residues. The trim removed 5 bases at V and 2 bases at J, leaving 6 bases unmatched. Germline V gives CDR1 SGHTA, CDR2 FQGNSA. CDR3 DNA: TGTGCCAGCAGCCAACAGACAGGGCCCTACGAGCAGTACTTC. Encoded protein: CASSQQTGPYEQYF. The entire variable domain, with the rest obtained from reference TRBV7-2 and TRBJ2-7, is as follows: GAGVSQSPSNKVTEKGKDVELRCDPISGHTALYWYRQSLGQGLEFLIYFQGNSAPDKSGLPSDRFSAERTGGSVSTLTIQRTQQEDSAVYLCASSQQTGPYEQYFGPGTRLTVT.

The chain has TRBV29-1 and TRBJ2-1, with 8 bases aligning to TRBD2. CDR3 length: 13 amino acids. CDR1 and CDR2 from the germline V gene are SQVTM and ANQGSEA. V dropped 3 bases and J dropped 10; count of bases not matched to a gene: 8. The CDR3 loop reads CSVDTGGLEEQFF. DNA of the CDR3: TGCAGCGTTGATACGGGGGGGCTTGAGGAGCAGTTCTTC.

This clonotype was counted a single time. V and J are TRBV24-1 and TRBJ2-1, with 12 bases matching TRBD2. The CDR3 spans 15 residues. Germline V CDR1 and CDR2: KGHDR, SFDVKD. V gave up 2 bases and J gave up 5 bases; unmatched junction bases: 0. CDR3 sequence (DNA): TGTGCCACCAGTGATTGGACTAGCGGGGACAATGAGCAGTTCTTC. It encodes CATSDWTSGDNEQFF.

The chain couples TRBV12-3 or TRBV12-4 to TRBJ1-2; no definite D call. The V end lost 6 bases, the J end lost 7 bases, and 9 bases lay between the germline ends. CDR3 length equals 11 residues. CDR3 residues: CASRSKGGYTF. The CDR3 nucleotides are TGTGCCAGCAGGTCTAAAGGTGGCTACACCTTC.

This clonotype came up a few times. V is TRBV24-1 and J is TRBJ1-1; D is ambiguous. Trimming stripped 3 bases from V and 4 bases from J, with 11 bases between. The CDR3 contains 14 residues. The germline V gene encodes CDR1 KGHDR and CDR2 SFDVKD. The CDR3 bases are TGTGCCACCAGTGATGCCGAAGCAGCCACTGAAGCTTTCTTT. Protein: CATSDAEAATEAFF.

A few counts support this clonotype. The chain couples TRBV5-1 to TRBJ1-4; 8 bases fit TRBD1. Germline lookup yields CDR1 SGHRS and CDR2 YFSETQ. With 4 bases clipped from V and 5 bases from J, the junction kept 4 bases outside the gene matches. The CDR3 is 14 residues long. CDR3 amino acids: CASSAGQANEKLFF. The DNA for the CDR3 is TGCGCCAGCAGCGCGGGACAGGCGAATGAAAAACTGTTTTTT.

This clonotype was seen a handful of times. The CDR3 coding sequence is TGTGCCAGCAGCGTAGAGGTCGGGGCTGGAAACACCATATATTTT. Translation: CASSVEVGAGNTIYF. The chain combines TRBV9 with TRBJ1-3; D unclear. This CDR3 is built from 15 residues. The ends were cut back, 0 bases at V and 2 bases at J, with 9 bases in the middle. CDR1 and CDR2 from the germline V gene are SGDLS and YYNGEE.

The chain couples TRBV6-5 to TRBJ2-1; D is unresolved. This CDR3 contains 13 residues. V gave up 7 bases and J gave up 9 bases, with 16 bases separating them. The germline V gene has CDR1 MNHEY and CDR2 SVGAGI. The CDR3 sequence: CASIGSAYTEQFF. As DNA, the CDR3 is TGTGCCAGCATTGGTTCGGCATATACTGAGCAGTTCTTC.

This clonotype has just one count. The J gene is TRBJ1-1, the V gene TRBV12-3 or TRBV12-4; weak D call: TRBD1 (6 bases). V was pared by 7 bases and J by 7 bases, with 19 bases between. This CDR3 contains 14 residues. The DNA of the CDR3 is TGTGCCAGCAAGTCAATCTCTGGGGGGCTTGAAGCTTTCTTT. Residues: CASKSISGGLEAFF.

This sequence joins TRBV21-1 and TRBJ1-1. TRBV21-1 is noted as a pseudogene. This CDR3 is 15 amino acids long. In DNA, the CDR3 is TGTGCCAGCAACGGGTGCCTTGGAGGGAACACTGAAGCTTTCTTT. Translated: CASNGCLGGNTEAFF.